The rows below give T cell receptor beta chains drawn from one sample of a study of T cell repertoires in cytomegalovirus infection. What these receptors recognize is not known. TCRdb called the reads again in MiXCR, with one record for every CDR3 protein. The table shows about 34,000 distinct CDR3 sequences, with roughly half occurring only once. This sample comprised CD8+ T cells from cultured PBMCs, obtained from culture after CMV antigen stimulation. The receptors derive from a human donor in good health (CMV status not recorded). Some clones in this sample may be carry-over from other donors' samples. Both conserved end residues are trimmed from each CDR3.

V gene,J gene,CDR3 protein
TRBV7-3,TRBJ2-3,ASSSTGTLGADTQY
TRBV7-2,TRBJ2-2,ASSLPTGISNTGELF
TRBV5-1,TRBJ1-1,ASSFKQGLYTEAF
TRBV13,TRBJ1-2,ASSLDRAGVNYGYT
TRBV7-2,TRBJ2-1,ASSSPKRERFYNEQF
TRBV7-6,TRBJ2-1,ASSTYPPTALSYNEQF
TRBV7-9,TRBJ1-1,ASSLNRGGTEAF
TRBV7-8,TRBJ2-4,ASSSSPSGAKNIQY
TRBV27,TRBJ2-7,ASSGRGSEQY
TRBV7-2,TRBJ1-5,ASRPTENPAQPQH
TRBV6-6,TRBJ2-7,ASSPQGTHEQY
TRBV7-8,TRBJ2-1,ASSSSHEQF
TRBV28,TRBJ2-1,ASSTLARGRFDEQF
TRBV7-6,TRBJ1-5,ASSWDYSNQPQH
TRBV27,TRBJ2-7,ASSFEGPQYEQY
TRBV10-3,TRBJ2-3,AISGRQGLSDTQY
TRBV7-3,TRBJ1-1,ASRRSTEAF
TRBV7-3,TRBJ2-1,ASSAGGEQF
TRBV7-6,TRBJ2-3,ASSPGAGAEDTQY
TRBV6-1,TRBJ2-5,ASKTGLAGQETQY
TRBV7-8,TRBJ1-5,DSSLEGAQGQPQH
TRBV11-3,TRBJ2-7,ASLAAPRLGEQY
TRBV6-6,TRBJ1-1,ASTQGGNTEAF
TRBV4-1,TRBJ1-3,ASKEQVHSGNTIY
TRBV7-8,TRBJ1-1,ASSLEAGENTEAF
TRBV29-1,TRBJ2-1,SVDGYAGLSYNEQF
TRBV2,TRBJ1-4,ASSEPLTETNEKLF
TRBV7-8,TRBJ2-3,ASSSRGVLNLEGTDTQY
TRBV5-1,TRBJ2-1,ASSPATGPVHNEQF
TRBV7-2,TRBJ2-5,ASSSKRMGLAEQETQY
TRBV4-2,TRBJ2-7,ASGTGGEDEQY
TRBV7-9,TRBJ2-6,ASSFRDSGANVLT
TRBV7-9,TRBJ2-1,ASSFIGVSSYNDQF
TRBV6-5,TRBJ2-5,ASSSPGQGKTQY
TRBV10-3,TRBJ1-3,AIQGTGNTIY
TRBV7-9,TRBJ2-1,ASSLGAEAANEQF
TRBV11-2,TRBJ1-1,ASTGQTFFMNTEAF
TRBV7-6,TRBJ2-3,ASSYSSGGDTQY
TRBV7-9,TRBJ2-1,ASSRSGSSYNEQF
TRBV10-2,TRBJ2-3,ASSESQGRGDTQY
TRBV12-5,TRBJ1-3,ASGLISGNTIY
TRBV6-2/TRBV6-3,TRBJ2-2,ASRPEPGPRGTGELF
TRBV7-2,TRBJ2-1,ASSHPYLEQF
TRBV7-9,TRBJ2-3,ASRSRSTDTQY
TRBV7-6,TRBJ2-1,ASSLAKGVEQF
TRBV7-3,TRBJ1-3,ASSQGQGRSGNTIY
TRBV20-1,TRBJ1-2,SARDRPRVGYGYT
TRBV12-3/TRBV12-4,TRBJ1-5,ASSLGDRANQPQH
TRBV7-2,TRBJ2-7,ASSLWTSNYEQY
TRBV20-1,TRBJ2-2,SAPSKGAGTGELF
TRBV7-3,TRBJ1-1,ASSSLGVTEAF
TRBV27,TRBJ1-5,ASSLTASNQPQH
TRBV11-2,TRBJ2-2,ASSFWDRGNTGELF
TRBV7-9,TRBJ1-2,ASSLSRNGYT
TRBV6-6,TRBJ2-5,ASSYSIGEDSGRQETQY